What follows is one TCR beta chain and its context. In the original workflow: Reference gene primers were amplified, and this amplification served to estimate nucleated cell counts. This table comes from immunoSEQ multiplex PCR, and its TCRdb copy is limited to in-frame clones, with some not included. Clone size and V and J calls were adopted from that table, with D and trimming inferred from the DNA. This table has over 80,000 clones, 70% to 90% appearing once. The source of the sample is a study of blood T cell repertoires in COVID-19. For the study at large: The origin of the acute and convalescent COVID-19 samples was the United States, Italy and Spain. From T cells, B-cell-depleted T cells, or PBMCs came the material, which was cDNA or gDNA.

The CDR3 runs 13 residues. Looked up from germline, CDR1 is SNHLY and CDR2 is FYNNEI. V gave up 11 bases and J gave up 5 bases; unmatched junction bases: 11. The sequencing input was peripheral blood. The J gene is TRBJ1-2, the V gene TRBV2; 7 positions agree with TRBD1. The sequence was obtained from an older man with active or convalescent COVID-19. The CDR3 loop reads CAGTTGSAYGYTF. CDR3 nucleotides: TGTGCCGGAACGACAGGGAGTGCGTATGGCTACACCTTC.